This entry lists 18 T cell receptor beta chains sequenced from one sample in a study of graft-versus-host responses after intestinal transplantation. The data were produced by immunoSEQ multiplex PCR, yet TCRdb's version contains in-frame clones alone and is incomplete. Among roughly 15,000 clones listed, 35% to 45% were seen once. This sample comprised alloreactive CD4+ T cells from a mixed lymphocyte reaction culture, obtained before intestinal transplant. The sample's subset: CFSE-low proliferating T cells sorted from roughly six-day pre-transplant mixed lymphocyte reaction (GvH or HvG direction). The receptors were sampled from a human patient who received an intestinal transplant.

The chain combines TRBV19 with TRBJ1-1; 8 nucleotides align to TRBD1. The CDR3 contains 14 residues. Germline assignment: CDR1 LNHDA and CDR2 SQIVND (reference sequence). The ends lost 7 bases at V and 5 bases at J; junction bases unmatched: 9. The chain's CDR3 is CASKWQGATTEAFF. DNA for the CDR3: TGTGCCAGTAAATGGCAGGGGGCCACAACTGAAGCTTTCTTT. The full variable domain, with the rest looked up from reference TRBV19 and TRBJ1-1, is DGGITQSPKYLFRKEGQNVTLSCEQNLNHDAMYWYRQDPGQGLRLIYYSQIVNDFQKGDIAEGYSVSREKKESFPLTVTSAQKNPTAFYLCASKWQGATTEAFFGQGTRLTVV.

The chain joins TRBV19 to TRBJ1-2; a possible D gene is TRBD1 (5 bases). The CDR3 length is 12 residues. V was clipped by 7 bases and J by 9 bases, with 15 bases between them. Germline V gene sequence: CDR1 LNHDA, CDR2 SQIVND (reference sequence). The CDR3 loop reads CASTSDIGSYTF. The CDR3 DNA sequence: TGTGCCAGTACCTCGGACATCGGTAGCTACACCTTC.

The V call is TRBV16, the J call TRBJ1-1; D may be TRBD1 (6 bases). V was clipped by 4 bases and J by 8 bases, with 8 bases between them. This CDR3 is 11 amino acids long. Germline assignment: CDR1 KGHSY and CDR2 FQNENV. The chain's CDR3 is CASSPGTEAFF. The CDR3 DNA reads as TGTGCCAGCAGCCCCGGGACAGAAGCTTTCTTT.

The chain links TRBV5-1 to TRBJ1-1; possible D gene TRBD1, 5 bases. The germline V and J ends were trimmed by 0 bases and 5 bases, with 14 bases remaining between them. CDR3 size: 15 residues. The germline V gene has CDR1 SGHRS and CDR2 YFSETQ. The CDR3 loop reads CASSLAAGVRTEAFF. DNA for the CDR3: TGCGCCAGCAGCTTGGCTGCGGGGGTGAGGACTGAAGCTTTCTTT.

The CDR3: CASRRGGLDYQETQYF. The CDR3, as DNA: TGCGCCAGCAGACGGGGGGGACTGGACTACCAAGAGACCCAGTACTTC. The genes are TRBV5-1 and TRBJ2-5, with TRBD2 matching over 8 bases. Unmatched junction bases numbered 9, after V lost 5 bases and J lost 0 bases. This CDR3 spans 16 amino acids. Germline V gene data show CDR1 as SGHRS and CDR2 as YFSETQ.

The chain couples TRBV6-6 to TRBJ2-1, with 10 nucleotides matching TRBD2. Germline CDR1 reads MNHNY; CDR2 reads SVGAGI (reference sequence). This CDR3 spans 15 amino acids. The V gene end was trimmed by 3 bases and the J gene end by 7 bases; junction bases not matched to a gene: 6. CDR3 sequence: CASSYKRGGRNEQFF. The DNA of the CDR3 is TGTGCCAGCAGTTATAAGCGGGGGGGCCGGAATGAGCAGTTCTTC.

Only a few counts were recorded for this clone. The J gene is TRBJ1-1, the V gene TRBV6-5; a possible D gene is TRBD1 (6 bases). The V gene lost 6 bases and the J gene lost 1 base, with 6 bases spanning the gap. The CDR3 has 12 amino acids. Germline assignment: CDR1 MNHEY and CDR2 SVGAGI. The DNA of the CDR3 is TGTGCCAGCAGGGGGGCGAACACTGAAGCTTTCTTT. It yields the protein CASRGANTEAFF.

The V gene is TRBV7-2, the J gene TRBJ1-6; the D gene is possibly TRBD1 (5 bases). The length of the CDR3 is 18 residues. V was cut by 1 base and J by 0 bases, with 13 bases left in between. Germline lookup yields CDR1 SGHTA and CDR2 FQGNSA. CDR3 sequence reads: CASSLEGVFSSYNSPLHF. Here the CDR3 DNA reads TGTGCCAGCAGCTTAGAAGGGGTCTTTAGCTCCTATAATTCACCCCTCCACTTT.

The chain has TRBV18 and TRBJ1-1; D possibly corresponds to TRBD1 (6 bases). Trimming removed 3 bases at V and 3 bases at J, with 14 bases between. Germline V gene lookup returns CDR1 KGHSH and CDR2 LQKENI. CDR3 length: 15 residues. CDR3 sequence (DNA): TGTGCCAGCTCACCTCTGACCGACAGGTACACTGAAGCTTTCTTT. Its protein product is CASSPLTDRYTEAFF. Together with reference TRBV18 and TRBJ1-1, the CDR3 gives the full variable domain: NAGVMQNPRHLVRRRGQEARLRCSPMKGHSHVYWYRQLPEEGLKFMVYLQKENIIDESGMPKERFSAEFPKEGPSILRIQQVVRGDSAAYFCASSPLTDRYTEAFFGQGTRLTVV.

The rearrangement joins TRBV19 to TRBJ1-1; 7 bases line up with TRBD1. V shed 3 bases, J shed 7 bases, and the junction held 8 bases outside the gene matches. CDR1 and CDR2 from the germline V gene are LNHDA and SQIVND (reference sequence). The CDR3 is made up of 14 amino acids. CDR3 amino acids: CASSMDRSRSEAFF. As DNA, the CDR3 is TGTGCCAGTAGTATGGACAGGTCTAGGAGTGAAGCTTTCTTT.

This clone has more than one count but fewer than ten. The rearrangement joins TRBV18 to TRBJ2-6; weak D call: TRBD1 (6 bases). This CDR3 comprises 17 residues. CDR1 is KGHSH, CDR2 LQKENI, per germline. V was clipped by 3 bases and J by 0 bases, with 12 bases between them. Here the CDR3 DNA reads TGTGCCAGCTCACCGCCGACAGGAAGCTCTGGGGCCAACGTCCTGACTTTC. It codes for CASSPPTGSSGANVLTF.

V and J are TRBV7-2 and TRBJ1-5, with 9 bases identical to TRBD1. The CDR3 has 14 residues. Losses at the gene ends were 5 bases for V and 7 bases for J; bases not matched to a gene: 6. CDR1 and CDR2 from the germline V gene are SGHTA and FQGNSA. DNA for the CDR3: TGTGCCAGCAGCGAACAGGGGGCAGGGCAGCCCCAGCATTTT. Encoded protein: CASSEQGAGQPQHF.

V gene TRBV7-2 combines with J gene TRBJ2-3; TRBD2 matches at 11 bases. Germline trimming cut 1 base from V and 6 bases from J; bases unmatched to any gene: 9. Germline-derived CDR1 and CDR2 are SGHTA and FQGNSA. CDR3 length: 17 residues. The DNA for the CDR3 is TGTGCCAGCAGCTTAGGGCTAGCGGGGGGCCCGGGGGATACGCAGTATTTT. It encodes CASSLGLAGGPGDTQYF.

This clone has only a few counts. The V call is TRBV11-3, the J call TRBJ2-1; D remains ambiguous. There are 15 residues in the CDR3. Between the trimmed V and J ends, which lost 1 base and 7 bases, there was a span of 14 bases. The germline CDR1 and CDR2 sequences are SGHNT and YENEEA. CDR3 amino acids: CASSLGLPILNEQFF. CDR3 sequence (DNA): TGTGCCAGCAGCTTAGGGCTTCCGATCCTTAATGAGCAGTTCTTC.

CDR3 protein: CASSGTGQGIEEQYF. For the CDR3, the DNA is TGCGCCAGCAGCGGAACGGGACAGGGGATCGAAGAGCAGTACTTC. V usage is TRBV5-1 and J usage is TRBJ2-7; 10 bases agree with TRBD1. Germline CDR1 and CDR2: SGHRS and YFSETQ. The CDR3 has 15 amino acids. The J segment lost 7 bases and the V segment lost 4 bases, leaving 11 bases of the junction unmatched.

By sample share, this clone is medium-sized. J is TRBJ1-1 and V is TRBV7-9, with 9 bases fitting TRBD1. The CDR3 has 12 amino acids. Looked up from germline, CDR1 is SEHNR and CDR2 is FQNEAQ (reference sequence). V shed 5 bases, J shed 11 bases, and the junction held 6 bases outside the gene matches. In DNA, the CDR3 is TGTGCCAGCAGCACACAGGGGGCTGGGGCTTTCTTT. Translated: CASSTQGAGAFF.

This clone was observed a handful of times. The chain employs TRBV9 and TRBJ2-7; D is ambiguous. The germline V gene encodes CDR1 SGDLS and CDR2 YYNGEE. Trimming left V 4 bases short and J 3 bases short, with 20 bases between. The length of the CDR3 is 16 residues. The CDR3 coding sequence is TGTGCCAGCAGCCCCGCCCAGGTCCTCCGAGTCTACGAGCAGTACTTC. This encodes CASSPAQVLRVYEQYF.

The chain has TRBV2 and TRBJ1-1; unclear D gene. Germline V lookup: CDR1 SNHLY, CDR2 FYNNEI. The length of the CDR3 is 15 residues. DNA of the CDR3: TGTGCAACCTCAGCGGGGATTACGATGAACACTGAAGCTTTCTTT. Protein product: CATSAGITMNTEAFF.